There are a few counts of the clone carrying this T cell receptor (beta chain). V was shortened by 2 bases and J by 6 bases, with 4 bases between the two germline ends. The CDR3 loop spans 12 amino acids. Germline CDR1 reads MNHNY; CDR2 reads SVGAGI (reference sequence). MiXCR, run by TCRdb on the 5' RACE reads, gives a single entry per CDR3 protein. The top ten clones hold 8.1% of a sample with fewer than 650,000 distinct CDR3 sequences, 15% to 20% of them seen once. The entry originates in a study of T-cell memory formation after mild COVID-19. This receptor was identified in an adult woman who had mild COVID-19 (a few samples of this study predate the infection). Cell type and time point are not known. The V gene is TRBV6-6, the J gene TRBJ2-2, with D unresolved. The sequenced sample consisted of PBMCs or a T cell subset sorted from them (not recorded which). CDR3 loop: CASSYPAGELFF. In DNA, the CDR3 is TGTGCCAGCAGTTACCCTGCCGGGGAGCTGTTTTTT.